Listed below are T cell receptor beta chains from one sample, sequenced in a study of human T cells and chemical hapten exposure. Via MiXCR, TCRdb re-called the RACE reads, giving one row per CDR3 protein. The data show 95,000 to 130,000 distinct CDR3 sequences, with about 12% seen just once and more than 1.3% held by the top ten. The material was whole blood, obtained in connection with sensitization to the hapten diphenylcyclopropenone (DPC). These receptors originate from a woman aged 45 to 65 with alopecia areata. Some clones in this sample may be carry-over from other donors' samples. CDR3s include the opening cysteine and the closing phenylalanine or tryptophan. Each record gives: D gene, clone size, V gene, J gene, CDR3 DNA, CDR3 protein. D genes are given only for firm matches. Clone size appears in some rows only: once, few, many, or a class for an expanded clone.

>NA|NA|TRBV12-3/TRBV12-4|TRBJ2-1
TGTGCCAGCAGTCCCCGCTGGCGGACACCGAGCTCCTACAATGAGCAGTTCTTC
CASSPRWRTPSSYNEQFF
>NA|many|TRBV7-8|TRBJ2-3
TGTGCCAGCAGCTTAGCCGGAGTTCGGGCAGATACGCAGTATTTT
CASSLAGVRADTQYF
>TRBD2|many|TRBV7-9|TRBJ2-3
TGTGCCAGCAGCCCAAGGACTAGCGGGAGTAGGGATACGCAGTATTTT
CASSPRTSGSRDTQYF
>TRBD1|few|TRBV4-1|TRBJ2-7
TGCGCCAGCAGCCAAGCGATCGGGACAGACTACGAGCAGTACTTC
CASSQAIGTDYEQYF
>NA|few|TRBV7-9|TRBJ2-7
TGTGCCAGCAGCTTAGAAGGTCGGGTAGCGGTCTCCTACGAGCAGTACTTC
CASSLEGRVAVSYEQYF
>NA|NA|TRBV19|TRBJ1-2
TGTGCCAGTACCTATCTATCAGGCCGTGGCTATGGCTACACCTTC
CASTYLSGRGYGYTF
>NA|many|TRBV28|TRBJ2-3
TGTGCCAGCAGTAGTGGGTCGAGAACGCAGTATTTT
CASSSGSRTQYF
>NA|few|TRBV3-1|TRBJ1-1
TGTGCCAGCAGCTTTAGGACAACGAACACTGAAGCTTTCTTT
CASSFRTTNTEAFF
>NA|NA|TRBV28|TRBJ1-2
TGTGCCAGCAGTCCCGGACCTCTTACCACGAAATGGGATGACTATGGCTACACCTTC
CASSPGPLTTKWDDYGYTF
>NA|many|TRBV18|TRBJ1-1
TGTGCCAGCTCACCCGCACATCTGGGAGCTTTCTTT
CASSPAHLGAFF
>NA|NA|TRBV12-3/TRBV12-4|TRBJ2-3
TGTGCCAGCATAAAGACTAGCACAGATACGCAGTATTTT
CASIKTSTDTQYF
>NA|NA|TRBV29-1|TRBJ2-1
TGCAGCGTCGCACCCCATCGTCTGCGGCAAAGGGGGGGCAATGAGCAGTTCTTC
CSVAPHRLRQRGGNEQFF
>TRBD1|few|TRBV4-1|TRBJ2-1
TGCGCCAGCAGCCAGGGACAGGGCGGGGTCGACAATGAGCAGTTCTTC
CASSQGQGGVDNEQFF
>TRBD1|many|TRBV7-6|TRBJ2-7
TGTGCCAGCAGCTTAGAGCCCGGGACAGGGTCATCCTACGAGCAGTACTTC
CASSLEPGTGSSYEQYF
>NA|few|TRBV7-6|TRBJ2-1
TGTGCCAGCCAACGCGGGGACTACAATGAGCAGTTCTTC
CASQRGDYNEQFF
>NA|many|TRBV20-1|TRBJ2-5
TGCAGTGCTCAGGGACCCGTAGGCCAGTACTTC
CSAQGPVGQYF
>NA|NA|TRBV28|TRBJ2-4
TGTGCCAGCAGTTTAGTGGGGGGCGGCAAAAACATTCAGTACTTC
CASSLVGGGKNIQYF
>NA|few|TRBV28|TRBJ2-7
TGTGCCAGCAGTTTCACTGGATCTCCAACTTACGAGCAGTACTTC
CASSFTGSPTYEQYF
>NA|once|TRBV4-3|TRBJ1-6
TGCGCCAGCAGACAAGATTGGGGCGGTTCACCCCTCCACTTT
CASRQDWGGSPLHF
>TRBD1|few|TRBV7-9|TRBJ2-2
TGTGCCAGCAGCTCCGGACCGGGACAGTTAAGCGGAGGGGAGCTGTTTTTT
CASSSGPGQLSGGELFF
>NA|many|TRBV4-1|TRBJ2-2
TGCGCCAGCAGCGTCCTCCCGGGGTTTGAGAAGCTGTTTTTT
CASSVLPGFEKLFF
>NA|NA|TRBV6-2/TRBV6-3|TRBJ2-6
TGTGCCAGCAGTCCCTTCAGCTCTGGGGCCAACGTCCTGACTTTC
CASSPFSSGANVLTF